The 26 T cell receptor beta chains below all came from one sample that was sequenced in a study of long-term antiretroviral therapy in people with HIV. The immunoSEQ assay was v3.0, run at survey level. Libraries were prepared by immunoSEQ multiplex PCR; TCRdb keeps only in-frame clonotypes and omits some of them. Among some 16,000 clones, more than 75% were seen once, and the ten largest hold about 5%. The material was unsorted PBMCs, obtained 0.5 years after starting antiretroviral therapy. The source of these receptors is a woman aged 40-49 years with HIV.

This clone was seen more than once but under ten times. The chain uses TRBV19 and TRBJ2-2; 9 nucleotides align to TRBD2. CDR1 is LNHDA and CDR2 is SQIVND in the germline V gene (reference sequence). CDR3 size: 16 residues. J gave up 2 bases and V 6 bases, and 7 bases lay outside the gene matches. CDR3 sequence (DNA): TGTGCCAGTAGAGGCGGGAGGGCCGGAAACACCGGGGAGCTGTTTTTT. Its protein is CASRGGRAGNTGELFF.

This chain links TRBV2 with TRBJ2-1; 12 bases fit TRBD2. CDR1 and CDR2 from the germline V gene are SNHLY and FYNNEI. V shed 4 bases, J shed 3 bases, and the junction held 1 base outside the gene matches. CDR3 size: 15 residues. The CDR3 region is CASSGTSGNYNEQFF. CDR3 coding DNA: TGTGCCAGCAGTGGGACTAGCGGGAACTACAATGAGCAGTTCTTC. Full variable domain (outside the CDR3, taken from reference TRBV2 and TRBJ2-1): EPEVTQTPSHQVTQMGQEVILRCVPISNHLYFYWYRQILGQKVEFLVSFYNNEISEKSEIFDDQFSVERPDGSNFTLKIRSTKLEDSAMYFCASSGTSGNYNEQFFGPGTRLTVL.

A single count supports this clone. The rearrangement joins TRBV29-1 to TRBJ2-7; 12 bases line up with TRBD2. Germline CDR1 is SQVTM and CDR2 is ANQGSEA. The V segment lost 1 base and the J segment 7 bases; nucleotides outside the gene matches: 14. The CDR3 totals 17 residues. The CDR3 DNA is TGCAGCGTTGAAGGTCACCCGGGACTAGCGGGCCCCCTTGAGCAGTACTTC. Protein product: CSVEGHPGLAGPLEQYF.

The chain carries TRBV10-1 and TRBJ2-7, with 9 nucleotides matching TRBD1. Germline values: CDR1 WNHNN, CDR2 SYGVQD (reference sequence). J lost 4 bases, V lost 4 bases, and 23 bases had no gene match. The CDR3 extends over 20 amino acids. CDR3 nucleotide sequence: TGCGCCAGCAGTGGTCGGCCCCGGGACAGGGCAACACCGGGGACATACGAGCAGTACTTC. Its protein product is CASSGRPRDRATPGTYEQYF.

The rearrangement uses TRBV6-6 and TRBJ2-5; D uncertain. V shed 2 bases and J shed 1 base, with 8 bases lying between them. CDR1 is MNHNY, CDR2 SVGAGI, per germline (reference sequence). CDR3 length: 14 residues. CDR3 DNA: TGTGCCAGCAGTTACCCCCCCGGCCAAGAGACCCAGTACTTC. It translates to CASSYPPGQETQYF.

This rearrangement joins TRBV14 to TRBJ1-2; no firm D call. Germline V lookup: CDR1 SGHDN, CDR2 FVKESK. The V end was cut by 3 bases, the J end by 0 bases, with 8 bases between. This CDR3 has 14 residues. CDR3 in amino acids: CASSQGVPNYGYTF. CDR3 nucleotide sequence: TGTGCCAGCAGCCAGGGCGTACCTAACTATGGCTACACCTTC.

V and J are TRBV6-6 and TRBJ2-7; D perhaps matches TRBD1 (5 bases). The CDR3 is 14 amino acids. CDR1 and CDR2 from the germline V gene are MNHNY and SVGAGI (reference sequence). V was shortened by 7 bases and J by 3 bases, with 16 bases between the two germline ends. CDR3 region: CASTDSRSFYEQYF. The CDR3 DNA is TGTGCCAGCACCGACAGTCGGAGCTTCTACGAGCAGTACTTC.

This chain links TRBV5-1 with TRBJ2-5; 7 bases align to TRBD2. Germline CDR1 SGHRS, CDR2 YFSETQ. The CDR3 covers 13 residues. After removal of 7 bases from V and 5 bases from J, the junction contained 8 bases not matched to a gene. The CDR3 DNA is TGCGCCAGCGGGAGGGCTGACTCGGAGACCCAGTACTTC. This codes for CASGRADSETQYF. Full variable domain (rest looked up from reference TRBV5-1 and TRBJ2-5): KAGVTQTPRYLIKTRGQQVTLSCSPISGHRSVSWYQQTPGQGLQFLFEYFSETQRNKGNFPGRFSGRQFSNSRSEMNVSTLELGDSALYLCASGRADSETQYFGPGTRLLVL.

This chain connects TRBV5-1 to TRBJ2-7; D unclear. The CDR3 spans 12 residues. Trimming pared 1 base from V and 4 bases from J, leaving 6 bases between. The germline gives CDR1 SGHRS, CDR2 YFSETQ. The CDR3 reads CASSLTFYEQYF. The CDR3 DNA reads TGCGCCAGCAGCTTGACGTTTTACGAGCAGTACTTC.

J is TRBJ1-4 and V is TRBV18; D call uncertain. The germline CDR1 and CDR2 sequences are KGHSH and LQKENI. The CDR3 has 16 residues. V was trimmed by 4 bases and J by 0 bases, leaving 12 bases between them. CDR3 sequence: CASSRWSPATNEKLFF. The CDR3 DNA reads as TGTGCCAGCTCACGATGGTCACCGGCAACTAATGAAAAACTGTTTTTT.

The chain uses TRBV9 and TRBJ2-7; tentatively, D is TRBD2 (6 bases). Trimming pared 7 bases from V and 3 bases from J, leaving 26 bases between. CDR3 length: 17 residues. Germline values: CDR1 SGDLS, CDR2 YYNGEE. As DNA, the CDR3 is TGTGCCAGCGGAGGGGTTAGGGAGCTAAGATTATTCTACGAGCAGTACTTC. Amino acids: CASGGVRELRLFYEQYF. Looking up the rest from reference TRBV9 and TRBJ2-7 gives the full variable domain: DSGVTQTPKHLITATGQRVTLRCSPRSGDLSVYWYQQSLDQGLQFLIQYYNGEERAKGNILERFSAQQFPDLHSELNLSSLELGDSALYFCASGGVRELRLFYEQYFGPGTRLTVT.

The genes are TRBV29-1 and TRBJ1-3; D gene ambiguous. CDR1 and CDR2 (germline): SQVTM, ANQGSEA. The CDR3 covers 13 residues. DNA for the CDR3: TGCATCGCCCTGGGGAACTCTGGAAACACCATATATTTT. Residues: CIALGNSGNTIYF.

The rearrangement uses TRBV6-1 and TRBJ1-5; TRBD1 might be the D (6 bases). V lost 3 bases and J 1 base, leaving 13 bases between the germline ends. CDR1 is MNHNS and CDR2 is SASEGT in the germline V gene. This CDR3 contains 16 residues. The CDR3 loop is CASSDQDRLSNQPQHF. The DNA for the CDR3 is TGTGCCAGCAGTGACCAGGACAGATTAAGCAATCAGCCCCAGCATTTT.

The chain recombines TRBV5-5 with TRBJ2-7; 12 bases line up with TRBD2. Per germline, CDR1 SGHKS and CDR2 YYEKEE (reference sequence). V trimming: 5 bases; J trimming: 4 bases; junction bases outside the gene matches: 13. This CDR3 spans 17 amino acids. This CDR3 reads CASSRNPGLAGLYEQYF. CDR3 in DNA: TGTGCCAGCAGTCGCAACCCCGGACTAGCGGGATTATACGAGCAGTACTTC.

The chain couples TRBV19 to TRBJ1-1, with D perhaps matching TRBD1 (6 bases). Deletions cut 5 bases from V and 5 bases from J, with 18 bases between. Germline-derived CDR1 and CDR2 are LNHDA and SQIVND (reference sequence). There are 15 residues in the CDR3. This CDR3 is CASSSLEAGDTEAFF. For the CDR3, the DNA is TGTGCCAGTAGTTCCCTGGAGGCAGGGGATACTGAAGCTTTCTTT.

This clone turned up a few times. This chain links TRBV4-2 with TRBJ1-2; D remains ambiguous. The CDR3 extends over 15 amino acids. V was shortened by 0 bases and J by 0 bases, with 8 bases between the two germline ends. Germline V gives CDR1 LGHNA, CDR2 YNFKEQ. The chain's CDR3 is CASSQESRTNYGYTF. CDR3 in DNA: TGTGCCAGCAGCCAAGAATCAAGGACTAACTATGGCTACACCTTC.

The chain employs TRBV27 and TRBJ2-5; D possibly corresponds to TRBD1 (5 bases). The CDR3 extends over 13 amino acids. Germline CDR1 reads MNHEY; CDR2 reads SMNVEV (reference sequence). V shed 6 bases and J shed 5 bases, with 13 bases lying between them. DNA of the CDR3: TGTGCCAGCAGCGCAGGGTTCTGGGAGACCCAGTACTTC. The encoded protein is CASSAGFWETQYF.

The chain links TRBV18 to TRBJ1-3; TRBD1 matches 10 bases. This CDR3 has 20 amino acids. Trimming cost V 3 bases and J 1 base; bases outside gene matches: 15. Germline CDR1 KGHSH, CDR2 LQKENI. The CDR3 sequence is CASSPSTGTGALLSGNTIYF. CDR3 nucleotides: TGTGCCAGCTCACCGTCGACCGGGACAGGGGCCTTACTGTCTGGAAACACCATATATTTT.

The J gene is TRBJ1-2, the V gene TRBV6-5, with D perhaps matching TRBD1 (6 bases). The V and J ends lost 0 bases and 8 bases respectively, with 19 bases between them. This CDR3 comprises 16 residues. Germline V gene sequence: CDR1 MNHEY, CDR2 SVGAGI. Here the CDR3 reads CASSYSIGGGHSGYTF. CDR3 DNA: TGTGCCAGCAGTTACTCGATAGGGGGAGGACACAGCGGCTACACCTTC.

V and J are TRBV6-1 and TRBJ1-2; D gene ambiguous. From germline, CDR1 is MNHNS and CDR2 SASEGT. The V end was cut by 4 bases, the J end by 6 bases, with 18 bases between. The CDR3 consists of 15 residues. The CDR3 here is CASSGNSGWWDGYTF. The CDR3 region has the DNA TGTGCCAGCAGTGGTAACAGCGGTTGGTGGGATGGCTACACCTTC.

The CDR3 region has the DNA TGTGCCAGCAGTTCCGCGTCATCAGCTAACTATGGCTACACCTTC. This encodes CASSSASSANYGYTF. The chain has TRBV6-5 and TRBJ1-2; D is unresolved. The germline V gene encodes CDR1 MNHEY and CDR2 SVGAGI. The CDR3 spans 15 residues. Trimming took off 4 bases at V and 0 bases at J, with 12 bases between the two ends.

This rearrangement joins TRBV27 to TRBJ2-5; possibly TRBD1 or TRBD2 for D (5 bases each). Germline V CDR1 and CDR2: MNHEY, SMNVEV (reference sequence). Trimming left V 5 bases short and J 3 bases short, with 16 bases between. The CDR3 runs 15 residues. The CDR3: CASSPGQIYEETQYF. CDR3 coding DNA: TGTGCCAGCAGTCCGGGGCAAATCTATGAAGAGACCCAGTACTTC.

The gene calls are TRBV18 and TRBJ2-3, with 12 bases identical to TRBD2. Germline trimming cut 3 bases from V and 4 bases from J; bases unmatched to any gene: 5. Germline CDR1 reads KGHSH; CDR2 reads LQKENI. CDR3 length: 16 amino acids. The CDR3 DNA reads as TGTGCCAGCTCACCCAAGACTAGCGGGAGTCCAGATACGCAGTATTTT. It yields the protein CASSPKTSGSPDTQYF.

This clone was seen once. The J gene is TRBJ1-2, the V gene TRBV29-1; the D gene is possibly TRBD1 (6 bases). Germline CDR1 SQVTM, CDR2 ANQGSEA. The CDR3 runs 15 residues. V dropped 6 bases and J dropped 1 base, with 18 bases sitting between them. As DNA, the CDR3 is TGCAGCGTCCCGAAGGGGGGGCGACTTAACTATGGCTACACCTTC. Translated: CSVPKGGRLNYGYTF.

CDR3: CASSVYNEQFF. The CDR3 bases are TGTGCCAGCAGTGTATACAATGAGCAGTTCTTC. The chain carries TRBV28 and TRBJ2-1; D unclear. V was pared by 5 bases and J by 4 bases, with 3 bases between. CDR1 MDHEN and CDR2 SYDVKM come from the germline V gene. This CDR3 has 11 residues.

The rearrangement joins TRBV27 to TRBJ1-6; D gene uncertain. CDR1 is MNHEY, CDR2 SMNVEV, per germline (reference sequence). The CDR3 is made up of 14 amino acids. The V gene lost 6 bases and the J gene lost 6 bases, with 12 bases spanning the gap. The CDR3 protein is CASSSGVANSPLHF. CDR3 nucleotides: TGTGCCAGCAGCTCGGGCGTTGCTAATTCACCCCTCCACTTT.